A single sample is the source of the 15 T cell receptor beta chains below, sequenced in a study of post-analysis software for immune sequencing data. Study results and caveats: TRBV5-6, TRBV5-1 and TRBV20-1 belonged to a set of about 5 TRBV segments that were more frequent in patients than controls.

cDNA libraries for TCR beta contained unique molecular identifiers. TCRdb reprocessed the PCR reads with MiXCR, giving one entry per CDR3 protein. The sample has hundreds of thousands of distinct CDR3 sequences, around 47% seen once; the top ten hold more than 1.5%. These receptors have no identified antigens. The sample consisted of blood. These receptors were obtained from a girl under 18 with multiple sclerosis.

CDR3 nucleotides: TGTGCCAGCGGCCGGACGGCGAATTCACCCCTCCACTTT. Translated: CASGRTANSPLHF. The rearrangement uses TRBV6-5 and TRBJ1-6; no clear D. Germline CDR1 reads MNHEY; CDR2 reads SVGAGI. V was shortened by 8 bases and J by 7 bases, with 12 bases between the two germline ends. This CDR3 is 13 amino acids long.

This chain connects TRBV15 to TRBJ2-7; D is undetermined. This CDR3 region has 13 residues. Trimming left V 0 bases short and J 2 bases short, with 5 bases between. Germline V gives CDR1 LNHNV, CDR2 YYDKDF (reference sequence). The CDR3 DNA sequence: TGTGCCACCAGCAGAGATCTAACCTACGAGCAGTACTTC. This sequence encodes CATSRDLTYEQYF. Looking up the rest from reference TRBV15 and TRBJ2-7 gives the full variable domain: DAMVIQNPRYQVTQFGKPVTLSCSQTLNHNVMYWYQQKSSQAPKLLFHYYDKDFNNEADTPDNFQSRRPNTSFCFLDIRSPGLGDTAMYLCATSRDLTYEQYFGPGTRLTVT.

This clonotype was observed a handful of times. The gene calls are TRBV9 and TRBJ2-5; weak D call: TRBD1 (6 bases). The V gene lost 6 bases and the J gene lost 4 bases, with 25 bases spanning the gap. The CDR3 has 17 amino acids. The V gene's germline CDR1 is SGDLS and CDR2 YYNGEE. The CDR3 loop reads CASTLGPGTRDRETQYF. In DNA, the CDR3 is TGTGCCAGCACCTTAGGACCCGGGACAAGGGATAGAGAGACCCAGTACTTC.

This clonotype was seen only a few times. The chain uses TRBV15 and TRBJ1-2; maybe TRBD1 (6 bases). The V end was cut by 8 bases, the J end by 3 bases, with 16 bases between. The CDR3 loop spans 14 amino acids. CDR1 is LNHNV and CDR2 is YYDKDF in the germline V gene (reference sequence). CDR3 coding DNA: TGTGCCACCGAACAGGGTGGGGTAGACTATGGCTACACCTTC. The encoded protein is CATEQGGVDYGYTF.

This chain links TRBV10-3 with TRBJ1-2; D gene unclear. This CDR3 is 12 amino acids long. Germline V gene lookup returns CDR1 ENHRY and CDR2 SYGVKD. The V end was cut by 6 bases, the J end by 4 bases, with 9 bases between. The CDR3 coding sequence is TGTGCCATCAGCGCAGCGAGCTATGGCTACACCTTC. It is translated as CAISAASYGYTF.

The rearrangement joins TRBV29-1 to TRBJ1-2, with D possibly TRBD1 on 5 matching bases. There are 15 residues in the CDR3. CDR1 is SQVTM, CDR2 ANQGSEA, per germline. The germline V and J ends were trimmed by 7 bases and 4 bases, with 22 bases remaining between them. CDR3: CSGWALEGQGYGYTF. In nucleotides, the CDR3 is TGCAGCGGTTGGGCCCTTGAAGGACAAGGCTATGGCTACACCTTC.

The rearrangement joins TRBV27 to TRBJ2-5; tentatively, D is TRBD1 (5 bases). V was cut by 6 bases and J by 1 base, with 18 bases left in between. The CDR3 length is 16 residues. Germline V CDR1 and CDR2: MNHEY, SMNVEV (reference sequence). In DNA form, the CDR3 reads TGTGCCAGCAGCCATATAGAAGAGACAGCCCAAGAGACCCAGTACTTC. It is translated as CASSHIEETAQETQYF.

The CDR3 region has the DNA TGCGCCAGCAGCGTTGGGACGGCGGGGGCCTACGAGCAGTACTTC. Residues: CASSVGTAGAYEQYF. The J gene is TRBJ2-7, the V gene TRBV5-1, with 7 bases aligning to TRBD2. The ends lost 4 bases at V and 2 bases at J; junction bases unmatched: 9. Germline CDR1 reads SGHRS; CDR2 reads YFSETQ. The CDR3 has 15 amino acids.

The chain uses TRBV7-9 and TRBJ2-1; the D is unclear. Germline CDR1 and CDR2: SEHNR and FQNEAQ (reference sequence). The CDR3 loop spans 12 amino acids. Trimming stripped 5 bases from V and 8 bases from J, with 10 bases between. CDR3 DNA sequence: TGTGCCAGCAGCCGTGGGGTCGATGAGCAGTTCTTC. Its protein product is CASSRGVDEQFF. Variable domain in full (rest from reference TRBV7-9 and TRBJ2-1): DTGVSQNPRHKITKRGQNVTFRCDPISEHNRLYWYRQTLGQGPEFLTYFQNEAQLEKSRLLSDRFSAERPKGSFSTLEIQRTEQGDSAMYLCASSRGVDEQFFGPGTRLTVL.

The genes are TRBV7-2 and TRBJ2-7; 7 bases agree with TRBD2. Germline CDR1 is SGHTA and CDR2 is FQGNSA. V lost 3 bases to trimming and J lost 0 bases; unmatched junction nucleotides: 5. This CDR3 is built from 15 residues. CDR3 loop: CASSFTGTNSYEQYF. The DNA of the CDR3 is TGTGCCAGCAGCTTTACCGGGACTAACTCCTACGAGCAGTACTTC.

The V and J genes are TRBV4-1 and TRBJ2-3, with D tentatively TRBD1 (5 bases). CDR1 and CDR2 (germline): MGHRA, YSYEKL. The CDR3 consists of 13 residues. V was pared by 4 bases and J by 6 bases, with 11 bases between. CDR3 DNA sequence: TGCGCCAGCAGCCCCAGACACAGGGATACGCAGTATTTT. This encodes CASSPRHRDTQYF.

V gene TRBV5-6 combines with J gene TRBJ2-3; D uncertain. V was clipped by 2 bases and J by 2 bases, with 6 bases between them. This CDR3 spans 13 amino acids. Germline V gene lookup returns CDR1 SGHDT and CDR2 YYEEEE. The CDR3 coding sequence is TGTGCCAGCAGCTTCGAAGACACAGATACGCAGTATTTT. Amino acid sequence: CASSFEDTDTQYF.

The rearrangement links TRBV12-3 or TRBV12-4 to TRBJ2-2; D is ambiguous. Trimming pared 5 bases from V and 6 bases from J, leaving 19 bases between. The CDR3 runs 16 residues. CDR3: CASSPHTGPRPGELFF. The DNA for the CDR3 is TGTGCCAGCAGTCCCCACACCGGGCCCAGACCCGGGGAGCTGTTTTTT.

Written as DNA, the CDR3 is TGTGCCAGCAGCCAAGAGGACGGCGCCTCCTACAATGAGCAGTTCTTC. Amino acids: CASSQEDGASYNEQFF. V gene TRBV4-2 combines with J gene TRBJ2-1; D is undetermined. V lost 0 bases, J lost 0 bases, and 9 bases lay in between. Germline V gene sequence: CDR1 LGHNA, CDR2 YNFKEQ. The CDR3 has 16 residues.

This chain connects TRBV5-1 to TRBJ2-2; D is unclear. Deletions cut 0 bases from V and 0 bases from J, with 6 bases between. This CDR3 contains 15 residues. Germline V gene lookup returns CDR1 SGHRS and CDR2 YFSETQ. In nucleotides, the CDR3 is TGCGCCAGCAGCTTGGACCCACCGAACACCGGGGAGCTGTTTTTT. Amino acid sequence: CASSLDPPNTGELFF.